The rows below give T cell receptor beta chains drawn from one sample of a study of blood T cell repertoires in COVID-19. Only in-frame clones appear in the TCRdb table, and some are missing; sequencing was by immunoSEQ multiplex PCR. The sample lists approximately 250,000 clones, approximately 85% occurring once. Specimen: PBMCs or T cells enriched from blood (not recorded which). The receptor set was obtained from a woman aged 45 to 65 with acute COVID-19. The CDR3 runs from the conserved cysteine through the conserved F or W. The D gene is left open where the match is weak.

TRBJ2-6 | TRBV9 | . | CASSTGTGANVLTF
TRBJ2-2 | TRBV4-3 | TRBD1 | CASSQIGTGGTGELFF
TRBJ1-6 | TRBV27 | TRBD1 | CASSPGGTDNSPLHF
TRBJ1-2 | TRBV27 | . | CASSPVGHYGYTF
TRBJ1-2 | TRBV5-6 | TRBD1 | CASSGTGYGYTF
TRBJ1-5 | TRBV20-1 | . | CSASSGGAEPQHF
TRBJ1-5 | TRBV23-1 | TRBD1 | CASSCLRDRDNQPQHF
TRBJ2-5 | TRBV2 | . | CASLLVSEETQYF
TRBJ1-6 | TRBV30 | TRBD1 | CAWTTGYNSPLHF
TRBJ1-2 | TRBV30 | . | CAWSVLINYGYTF
TRBJ2-7 | TRBV6-1 | TRBD1 | CASSAGQGLSSYEQYF
TRBJ2-1 | TRBV7-2 | TRBD1 | CASSSSEDRANEQFF
TRBJ1-1 | TRBV5-5 | . | CASSSDKAGNTEAFF
TRBJ2-1 | TRBV30 | TRBD2 | CAWAGGTYNEQFF
TRBJ2-1 | TRBV4-1 | . | CASSQVSSWPEQFF
TRBJ1-2 | TRBV28 | . | CASSLDNGGTGYTF
TRBJ2-5 | TRBV19 | . | CASSIDPGVETQYF
TRBJ1-1 | TRBV5-6 | . | CASSLQLQRMRTEAFF
TRBJ1-4 | TRBV7-9 | TRBD1 | CASSLDIGTGEKLFF
TRBJ1-2 | TRBV7-2 | . | CASSSRTETYGYTF
TRBJ1-5 | TRBV21-1 | . | CASSARRGGQNQPQHF
TRBJ2-2 | TRBV12-5 | . | CASGPPGANTGELFF
TRBJ1-1 | TRBV27 | . | CASRLTGTGDTEAFF
TRBJ1-2 | TRBV13 | . | CASSTPTGTYGYTF
TRBJ1-2 | TRBV7-9 | TRBD1 | CASSLAGQGLGYTF
TRBJ1-5 | TRBV12-3/TRBV12-4 | . | CASSTHREPQHF
TRBJ2-6 | TRBV9 | . | CASSAPGTGANVLTF
TRBJ1-4 | TRBV19 | . | CASSITANEKLFF
TRBJ1-6 | TRBV30 | . | CAWSTSGLPLHF
TRBJ1-6 | TRBV9 | TRBD1 | CASSDYPGQGASTYNSPLHF
TRBJ2-2 | TRBV7-8 | . | CASSFAGQITGELFF
TRBJ2-1 | TRBV9 | TRBD2 | CASSTRTLAGSSYNEQFF
TRBJ1-1 | TRBV10-3 | . | CAIRGPGITEAFF
TRBJ2-3 | TRBV10-3 | . | CATGGPPSTDTQYF
TRBJ1-2 | TRBV19 | . | CASRSPGTLNPYGYTF
TRBJ1-1 | TRBV27 | . | CASSLHPGGAGTEAFF
TRBJ1-2 | TRBV6-5 | . | CASSYSGTRGYTF
TRBJ1-1 | TRBV18 | TRBD1 | CASSPGTALNTEAFF
TRBJ2-5 | TRBV10-3 | . | CAIRPDRQETQYF
TRBJ1-1 | TRBV3-1/TRBV3-2 | . | CASSRSTVNTEAFF
TRBJ1-2 | TRBV30 | . | CVESRGDYGYTF
TRBJ1-2 | TRBV3-1/TRBV3-2 | . | CASSQDSGGGYGYTF
TRBJ1-1 | TRBV15 | TRBD1 | CATSRDPSRIRGDTEAFF
TRBJ2-7 | TRBV18 | TRBD2 | CASSPPSGSPYEQYF
TRBJ1-1 | TRBV7-2 | . | CASSPGQQPTEAFF
TRBJ1-1 | TRBV27 | . | CASSRTVRTEAFF
TRBJ2-1 | TRBV6-5 | TRBD1 | CASSYSGTGHNEQFF